The present entry profiles one T cell receptor beta chain with its context. The CDR3 consists of 16 residues. The germline V gene has CDR1 LGHNT and CDR2 FRNRAP. The data belong to a study of monozygotic twins with inflammatory bowel disease. From its re-call of the 5' RACE reads, TCRdb lists each CDR3 protein once, without DNA. The sample table includes approximately 150,000 distinct CDR3 sequences. The sequenced sample was blood. This sequence originates from a human donor with ulcerative colitis or Crohn's disease, or a healthy co-twin of an affected twin (not recorded which). V gene TRBV12-5 combines with J gene TRBJ2-5; TCRdb names TRBD2, which stays unverified in the absence of DNA. The CDR3 here is CASGLVLRGTLETQYF.